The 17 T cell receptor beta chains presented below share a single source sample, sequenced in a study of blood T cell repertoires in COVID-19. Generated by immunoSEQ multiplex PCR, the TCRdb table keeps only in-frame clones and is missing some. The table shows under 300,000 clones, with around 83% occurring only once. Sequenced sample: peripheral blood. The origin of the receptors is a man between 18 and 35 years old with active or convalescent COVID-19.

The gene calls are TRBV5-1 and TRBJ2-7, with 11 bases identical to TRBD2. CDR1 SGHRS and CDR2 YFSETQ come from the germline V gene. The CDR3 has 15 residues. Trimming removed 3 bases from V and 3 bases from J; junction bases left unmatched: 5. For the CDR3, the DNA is TGCGCCAGCAGCTCAACTAGCGGGAGAAACTACGAGCAGTACTTC. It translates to CASSSTSGRNYEQYF.

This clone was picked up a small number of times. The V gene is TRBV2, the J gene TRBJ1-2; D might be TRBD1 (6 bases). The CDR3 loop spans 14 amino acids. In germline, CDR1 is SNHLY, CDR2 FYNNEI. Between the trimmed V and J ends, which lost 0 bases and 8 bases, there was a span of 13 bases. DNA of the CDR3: TGTGCCAGCAGTGAAGCGTCAAGAGGGACAGGCTACACCTTC. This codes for CASSEASRGTGYTF.

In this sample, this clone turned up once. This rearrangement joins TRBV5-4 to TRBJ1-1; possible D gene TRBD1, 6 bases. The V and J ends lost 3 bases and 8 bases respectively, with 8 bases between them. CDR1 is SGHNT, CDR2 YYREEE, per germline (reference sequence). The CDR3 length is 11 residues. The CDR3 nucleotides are TGTGCCAGCAGCTCGGGGGGCGAAGCTTTCTTT. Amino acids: CASSSGGEAFF.

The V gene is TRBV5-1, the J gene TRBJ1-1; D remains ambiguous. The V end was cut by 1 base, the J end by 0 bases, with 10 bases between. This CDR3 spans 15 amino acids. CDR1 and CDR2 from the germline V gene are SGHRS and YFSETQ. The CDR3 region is CASSLYVGLNTEAFF. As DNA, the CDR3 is TGCGCCAGCAGCTTGTACGTTGGCCTGAACACTGAAGCTTTCTTT.

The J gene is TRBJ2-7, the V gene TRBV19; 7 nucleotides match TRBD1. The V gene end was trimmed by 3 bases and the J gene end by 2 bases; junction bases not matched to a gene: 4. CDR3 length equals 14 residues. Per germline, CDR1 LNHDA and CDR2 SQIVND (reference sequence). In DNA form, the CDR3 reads TGTGCCAGTAGTATGAGACAGGGTACCTACGAGCAGTACTTC. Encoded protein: CASSMRQGTYEQYF.

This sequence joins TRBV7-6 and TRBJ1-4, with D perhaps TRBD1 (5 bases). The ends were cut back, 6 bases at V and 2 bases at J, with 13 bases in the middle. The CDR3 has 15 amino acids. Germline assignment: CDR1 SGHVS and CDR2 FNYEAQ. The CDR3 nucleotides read TGTGCCAGCAGTTGGGGAGGGGATACTAATGAAAAACTGTTTTTT. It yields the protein CASSWGGDTNEKLFF. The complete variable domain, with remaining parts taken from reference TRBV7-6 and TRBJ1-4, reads GAGVSQSPRYKVTKRGQDVALRCDPISGHVSLYWYRQALGQGPEFLTYFNYEAQQDKSGLPNDRFSAERPEGSISTLTIQRTEQRDSAMYRCASSWGGDTNEKLFFGSGTQLSVL.

CDR3 coding DNA: TGTGCCAGCATACCGTATTCTGCAGGGTCCAGCACTGAAGCTTTCTTT. This sequence encodes CASIPYSAGSSTEAFF. This rearrangement joins TRBV2 to TRBJ1-1, with a weak D call TRBD1 (5 bases). The germline V gene encodes CDR1 SNHLY and CDR2 FYNNEI. Trimming left V 7 bases short and J 4 bases short, with 22 bases between. The CDR3 loop spans 16 amino acids.

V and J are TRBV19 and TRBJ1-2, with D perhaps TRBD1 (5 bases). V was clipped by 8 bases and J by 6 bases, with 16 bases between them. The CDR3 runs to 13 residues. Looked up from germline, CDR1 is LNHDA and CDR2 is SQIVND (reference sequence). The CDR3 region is CASVLGTQDGYTF. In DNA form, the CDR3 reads TGTGCCAGTGTCCTTGGGACTCAAGATGGCTACACCTTC.

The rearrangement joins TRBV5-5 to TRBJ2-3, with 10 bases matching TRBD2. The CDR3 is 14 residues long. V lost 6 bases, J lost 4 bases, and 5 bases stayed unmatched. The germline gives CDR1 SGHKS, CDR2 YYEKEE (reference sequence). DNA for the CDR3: TGTGCCAGCAACCTAGCGGGAGTTCCAGATACGCAGTATTTT. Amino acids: CASNLAGVPDTQYF.

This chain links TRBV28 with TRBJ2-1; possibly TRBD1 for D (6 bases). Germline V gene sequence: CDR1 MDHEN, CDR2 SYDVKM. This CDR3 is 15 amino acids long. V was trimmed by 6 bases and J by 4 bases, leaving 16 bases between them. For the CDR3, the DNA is TGTGCCAGCAGACTCCAGGGGAGTGGGTACAATGAGCAGTTCTTC. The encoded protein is CASRLQGSGYNEQFF. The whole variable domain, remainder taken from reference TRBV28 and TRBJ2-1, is DVKVTQSSRYLVKRTGEKVFLECVQDMDHENMFWYRQDPGLGLRLIYFSYDVKMKEKGDIPEGYSVSREKKERFSLILESASTNQTSMYLCASRLQGSGYNEQFFGPGTRLTVL.

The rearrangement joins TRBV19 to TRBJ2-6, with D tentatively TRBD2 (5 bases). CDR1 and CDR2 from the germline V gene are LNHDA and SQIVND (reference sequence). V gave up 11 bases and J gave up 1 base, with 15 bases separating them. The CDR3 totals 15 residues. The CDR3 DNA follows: TGTGCCGCCCGGCCCCCGGGGTCTGGGGCCAACGTCCTGACTTTC. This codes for CAARPPGSGANVLTF.

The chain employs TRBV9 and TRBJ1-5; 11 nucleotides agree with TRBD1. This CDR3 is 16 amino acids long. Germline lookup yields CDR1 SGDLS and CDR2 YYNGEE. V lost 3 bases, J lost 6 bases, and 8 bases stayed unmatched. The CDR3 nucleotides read TGTGCCAGCAGCGCCGGAGGGGGGACAGGGGGTCAGCCCCAGCATTTT. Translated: CASSAGGGTGGQPQHF.

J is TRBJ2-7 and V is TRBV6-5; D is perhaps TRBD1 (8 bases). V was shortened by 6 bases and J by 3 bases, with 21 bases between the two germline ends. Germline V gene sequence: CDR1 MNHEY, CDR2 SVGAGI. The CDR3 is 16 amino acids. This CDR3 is CASSYRGRGNLYEQYF. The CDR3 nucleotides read TGTGCCAGCAGCTACAGGGGGAGGGGCAACCTCTACGAGCAGTACTTC.

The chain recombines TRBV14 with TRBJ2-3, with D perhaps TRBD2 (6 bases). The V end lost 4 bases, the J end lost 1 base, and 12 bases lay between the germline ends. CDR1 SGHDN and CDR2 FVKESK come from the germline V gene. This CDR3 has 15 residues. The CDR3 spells CASSPGLAGTDTQYF. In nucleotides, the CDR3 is TGTGCCAGCAGCCCTGGCTTAGCGGGCACAGATACGCAGTATTTT.

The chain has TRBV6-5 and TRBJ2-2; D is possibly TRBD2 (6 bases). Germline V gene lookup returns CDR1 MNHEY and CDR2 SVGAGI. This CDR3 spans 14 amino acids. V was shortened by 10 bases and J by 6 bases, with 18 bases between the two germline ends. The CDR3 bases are TGTGCCATCCTCATCCTAGCGTTCCCCGGGGAGCTGTTTTTT. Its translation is CAILILAFPGELFF.

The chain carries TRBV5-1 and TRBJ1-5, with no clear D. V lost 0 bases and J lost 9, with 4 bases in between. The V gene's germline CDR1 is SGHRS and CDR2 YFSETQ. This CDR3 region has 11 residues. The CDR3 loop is CASSLGRPQHF. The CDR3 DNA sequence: TGCGCCAGCAGCTTGGGGAGGCCCCAGCATTTT. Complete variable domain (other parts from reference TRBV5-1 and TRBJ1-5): KAGVTQTPRYLIKTRGQQVTLSCSPISGHRSVSWYQQTPGQGLQFLFEYFSETQRNKGNFPGRFSGRQFSNSRSEMNVSTLELGDSALYLCASSLGRPQHFGDGTRLSIL.

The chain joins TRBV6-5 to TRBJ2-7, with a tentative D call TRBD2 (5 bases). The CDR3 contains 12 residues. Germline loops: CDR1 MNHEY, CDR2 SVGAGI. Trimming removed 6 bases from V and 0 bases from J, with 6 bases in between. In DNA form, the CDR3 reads TGTGCCAGCAGAGGGAGCTCCTACGAGCAGTACTTC. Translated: CASRGSSYEQYF.